Below, 26 T cell receptor beta chains from the same sample are listed, as sequenced in a study of cytomegalovirus exposure and HLA in healthy donors. Use of 60 Vbeta and 13 Jbeta primers characterized the PCR. Using immunoSEQ multiplex PCR, the repertoire was profiled, and TCRdb retains in-frame clones only, with some absent. The table has 220,000 or so clones, 80% to 85% seen once. The sample comprised PBMCs. These receptors all stem from a woman aged 35 to 49 in good health and CMV-seronegative.

This clone has just a few counts. This chain connects TRBV6-6 to TRBJ2-2; D may be TRBD1 (6 bases). This CDR3 contains 15 residues. V was trimmed by 1 base and J by 4 bases, leaving 10 bases between them. Germline-derived CDR1 and CDR2 are MNHNY and SVGAGI (reference sequence). The CDR3 region has the DNA TGTGCCAGCAGTTACTGGGGGCGCGGCACCGGGGAGCTGTTTTTT. Residues: CASSYWGRGTGELFF.

This chain's CDR3 is CASSQSGVYGYTF. CDR3 DNA: TGTGCCAGCAGCCAGTCAGGCGTCTATGGCTACACCTTC. The chain joins TRBV11-2 to TRBJ1-2; the D is unclear. In germline, CDR1 is SGHAT, CDR2 FQNNGV. The CDR3 is 13 residues long. The V gene lost 5 bases and the J gene lost 4 bases, with 11 bases spanning the gap.

About this clone: At one end, the junction sequence differs from germline, possibly due to a read error. Here the CDR3 reads CSSSLNIAGGGYNEQFF. DNA of the CDR3: TGTTCCAGCAGCTTAAATATCGCGGGAGGAGGGTACAATGAGCAGTTCTTC. J is TRBJ2-1 and V is TRBV7-9, with 8 bases that match TRBD2. Germline CDR1 and CDR2: SEHNR and FQNEAQ (reference sequence). This CDR3 spans 17 amino acids.

The chain uses TRBV27 and TRBJ2-3, with 7 bases identical to TRBD1. V trimming: 3 bases; J trimming: 2 bases; junction bases outside the gene matches: 8. The CDR3 loop spans 16 amino acids. Germline values: CDR1 MNHEY, CDR2 SMNVEV (reference sequence). The CDR3 reads CASSFGTGAHTDTQYF. The DNA for the CDR3 is TGTGCCAGCAGTTTCGGTACAGGGGCCCACACAGATACGCAGTATTTT.

The V gene is TRBV29-1, the J gene TRBJ1-1, with D possibly being TRBD1 (6 bases). V dropped 5 bases and J dropped 3 bases, with 10 bases sitting between them. The V gene's germline CDR1 is SQVTM and CDR2 ANQGSEA. This CDR3 region has 12 residues. The chain's CDR3 is CSVRSGDTEAFF. The CDR3 DNA reads as TGCAGCGTTAGATCAGGGGACACTGAAGCTTTCTTT.

The CDR3 bases are TGTGCCAGCAGTTATAGGGGGGGAAACACTGAAGCTTTCTTT. Its translation is CASSYRGGNTEAFF. The chain is built from TRBV6-6 and TRBJ1-1, with D possibly TRBD1 on 6 matching bases. CDR3 size: 14 residues. CDR1 is MNHNY and CDR2 is SVGAGI in the germline V gene (reference sequence). The V and J ends lost 3 bases and 2 bases respectively, with 10 bases between them.

This rearrangement joins TRBV11-2 to TRBJ2-7; maybe TRBD1 (6 bases). The CDR3 totals 14 residues. The V and J ends lost 5 bases and 2 bases respectively, with 13 bases between them. Germline CDR1 SGHAT, CDR2 FQNNGV. The DNA for the CDR3 is TGTGCCAGCAGCCCTTGGGACACCGCCTACGAGCAGTACTTC. Amino acid sequence: CASSPWDTAYEQYF.

This sequence joins TRBV6-5 and TRBJ2-7; 8 nucleotides align to TRBD2. The length of the CDR3 is 16 residues. V trimming: 3 bases; J trimming: 0 bases; junction bases outside the gene matches: 7. Looked up from germline, CDR1 is MNHEY and CDR2 is SVGAGI. CDR3 protein: CASSYSIAGNSYEQYF. The CDR3 DNA reads TGTGCCAGCAGTTATTCAATAGCGGGGAACTCCTACGAGCAGTACTTC.

This chain links TRBV30 with TRBJ2-7, with D possibly TRBD2 on 6 matching bases. The CDR3 extends over 13 amino acids. The germline gives CDR1 GTSNPN, CDR2 SVGIG (reference sequence). Trimming took off 0 bases at V and 5 bases at J, with 11 bases between the two ends. CDR3 protein: CAWSVSGFDEQYF. As DNA, the CDR3 is TGTGCCTGGAGTGTCAGCGGGTTCGACGAGCAGTACTTC. Together with reference TRBV30 and TRBJ2-7, the CDR3 gives the full variable domain: SQTIHQWPATLVQPVGSPLSLECTVEGTSNPNLYWYRQAAGRGLQLLFYSVGIGQISSEVPQNLSASRPQDRQFILSSKKLLLSDSGFYLCAWSVSGFDEQYFGPGTRLTVT.

This rearrangement joins TRBV29-1 to TRBJ2-7, with 11 bases lining up with TRBD2. Trimming removed 7 bases from V and 2 bases from J; junction bases left unmatched: 4. This CDR3 contains 13 residues. Germline V gives CDR1 SQVTM, CDR2 ANQGSEA. The CDR3 spells CSEGLAETYEQYF. Written as DNA, the CDR3 is TGCAGCGAGGGACTAGCGGAAACCTACGAGCAGTACTTC.

This sequence joins TRBV2 and TRBJ2-3; the D gene is possibly TRBD2 (5 bases). CDR1 and CDR2 from the germline V gene are SNHLY and FYNNEI. The CDR3 totals 15 residues. V lost 7 bases, J lost 1 base, and 15 bases lay in between. CDR3 DNA: TGTGCCAGCAAATTCGGCGGGCCTGGCACAGATACGCAGTATTTT. It codes for CASKFGGPGTDTQYF.

The chain recombines TRBV9 with TRBJ2-2; 10 positions match TRBD2. Trimming took 4 bases from V and 5 from J; bases not matched to a gene: 8. The CDR3 length is 16 residues. CDR1 SGDLS and CDR2 YYNGEE come from the germline V gene. In nucleotides, the CDR3 is TGTGCCAGCAGCCACAGCGGGAGGGCCAGAACCGGGGAGCTGTTTTTT. Translating it yields CASSHSGRARTGELFF.

This CDR3 is CASSTLRDRYEQYF. The CDR3 coding sequence is TGTGCCAGCAGTACCCTCCGGGACAGGTATGAGCAGTACTTC. The chain uses TRBV25-1 and TRBJ2-7; TRBD1 matches 8 bases. Germline CDR1 and CDR2: MGHDK and SYGVNS. The CDR3 loop spans 14 amino acids. Unmatched junction bases numbered 10, after V lost 5 bases and J lost 7 bases.

This clone has just one count. The chain carries TRBV5-1 and TRBJ2-5; D remains ambiguous. CDR3 length: 15 amino acids. Germline CDR1 is SGHRS and CDR2 is YFSETQ. Trimming shortened V by 0 bases and J by 4 bases, and 13 bases separated the two germline ends. The CDR3 nucleotides read TGCGCCAGCAGCTTGGCCCCAGGCGAAAGAGAGACCCAGTACTTC. Protein: CASSLAPGERETQYF. The whole variable domain, remainder taken from reference TRBV5-1 and TRBJ2-5, is KAGVTQTPRYLIKTRGQQVTLSCSPISGHRSVSWYQQTPGQGLQFLFEYFSETQRNKGNFPGRFSGRQFSNSRSEMNVSTLELGDSALYLCASSLAPGERETQYFGPGTRLLVL.

The chain uses TRBV11-2 and TRBJ2-7; a possible D gene is TRBD2 (5 bases). Per germline, CDR1 SGHAT and CDR2 FQNNGV. Trimming stripped 3 bases from V and 2 bases from J, with 14 bases between. This CDR3 contains 15 residues. The CDR3 loop is CASSLSASQTYEQYF. CDR3 nucleotide sequence: TGTGCCAGCAGCTTGTCGGCTAGCCAAACCTACGAGCAGTACTTC.

J is TRBJ1-1 and V is TRBV5-1; 11 nucleotides match TRBD1. CDR1 and CDR2 (germline): SGHRS, YFSETQ. The CDR3 extends over 15 amino acids. V was pared by 3 bases and J by 1 base, with 2 bases of the junction left unmatched. For the CDR3, the DNA is TGCGCCAGCAGCTGGGGGACAGGGGGGAACACTGAAGCTTTCTTT. Protein: CASSWGTGGNTEAFF.

V usage is TRBV20-1 and J usage is TRBJ2-1; D uncertain. V lost 3 bases and J 10 bases, leaving 10 bases between the germline ends. The CDR3 totals 11 residues. Germline loops: CDR1 DFQATT, CDR2 SNEGSKA (reference sequence). The CDR3 is CSASQAYEQFF. The CDR3 bases are TGCAGTGCTAGCCAAGCATACGAGCAGTTCTTC.

This chain uses TRBV6-5 with TRBJ1-4; D possibly corresponds to TRBD1 (6 bases). The CDR3 spans 13 residues. V shed 0 bases and J shed 12 bases, with 11 bases lying between them. The germline CDR1 and CDR2 sequences are MNHEY and SVGAGI. CDR3 sequence (DNA): TGTGCCAGCAGTTACTCGAGGGGGTTTGAACTGTTTTTT. It codes for CASSYSRGFELFF.

The chain carries TRBV7-9 and TRBJ1-5, with unresolved D. The V end was cut by 5 bases, the J end by 9 bases, with 11 bases between. Germline V lookup: CDR1 SEHNR, CDR2 FQNEAQ (reference sequence). CDR3 length equals 12 residues. CDR3 sequence reads: CASSPAGRPQHF. DNA of the CDR3: TGTGCCAGCAGCCCCGCCGGTCGGCCCCAGCATTTT.

The chain couples TRBV27 to TRBJ1-6; no definite D call. This CDR3 contains 14 residues. CDR1 and CDR2 from the germline V gene are MNHEY and SMNVEV (reference sequence). V dropped 8 bases and J dropped 7 bases, with 15 bases sitting between them. For the CDR3, the DNA is TGTGCCAGCGCACTCCCTCTGAGGAATTCACCCCTCCACTTT. Translating gives CASALPLRNSPLHF.

This sequence joins TRBV30 and TRBJ1-4; 7 nucleotides agree with TRBD1. The CDR3 spans 15 residues. V dropped 2 bases and J dropped 7; count of bases not matched to a gene: 10. Germline assignment: CDR1 GTSNPN and CDR2 SVGIG (reference sequence). The chain's CDR3 is CAWSRADRAGEKLFF. Here the CDR3 DNA reads TGTGCCTGGAGTCGTGCCGACAGGGCCGGTGAAAAACTGTTTTTT.

V usage is TRBV5-4 and J usage is TRBJ2-1; D ambiguous. Per the germline V gene, CDR1 is SGHNT and CDR2 is YYREEE (reference sequence). V lost 1 base and J 6 bases, leaving 8 bases between the germline ends. The CDR3 spans 13 residues. CDR3 DNA: TGTGCCAGCAGCTTGTTACAGACCAATGAGCAGTTCTTC. Protein: CASSLLQTNEQFF.

This rearrangement joins TRBV29-1 to TRBJ2-7; TRBD2 agrees at 9 bases. Germline assignment: CDR1 SQVTM and CDR2 ANQGSEA. V dropped 1 base and J dropped 2; count of bases not matched to a gene: 3. The CDR3 runs 14 residues. CDR3 DNA sequence: TGCAGCGTTGAAGGACTAGCGGATACCTACGAGCAGTACTTC. Amino acid sequence: CSVEGLADTYEQYF.

This chain links TRBV6-5 with TRBJ2-1, with 9 bases matching TRBD2. Germline V gene lookup returns CDR1 MNHEY and CDR2 SVGAGI. This CDR3 has 15 amino acids. Losses at the gene ends were 6 bases for V and 6 bases for J; bases not matched to a gene: 9. CDR3 loop: CASRPTSGSTNEQFF. In DNA, the CDR3 is TGTGCCAGCAGGCCAACTAGCGGGTCCACCAATGAGCAGTTCTTC.

The gene calls are TRBV18 and TRBJ1-1, with no clear D. CDR1 and CDR2 from the germline V gene are KGHSH and LQKENI. The CDR3 sequence is 14 residues long. With 4 bases removed from V and 3 bases from J, the gap between germline ends came to 12 bases. CDR3 DNA sequence: TGTGCCAGCTCACTTTTTTCCGAGTACACTGAAGCTTTCTTT. It encodes CASSLFSEYTEAFF.

The chain employs TRBV21-1 and TRBJ1-1. TRBV21-1 is classified as a pseudogene. The CDR3 has 14 amino acids. As DNA, the CDR3 is TGTGCCAGCAGCAGCCGGGGAACAGAAACTGAAGCTTTCTTT. This translates into CASSSRGTETEAFF.